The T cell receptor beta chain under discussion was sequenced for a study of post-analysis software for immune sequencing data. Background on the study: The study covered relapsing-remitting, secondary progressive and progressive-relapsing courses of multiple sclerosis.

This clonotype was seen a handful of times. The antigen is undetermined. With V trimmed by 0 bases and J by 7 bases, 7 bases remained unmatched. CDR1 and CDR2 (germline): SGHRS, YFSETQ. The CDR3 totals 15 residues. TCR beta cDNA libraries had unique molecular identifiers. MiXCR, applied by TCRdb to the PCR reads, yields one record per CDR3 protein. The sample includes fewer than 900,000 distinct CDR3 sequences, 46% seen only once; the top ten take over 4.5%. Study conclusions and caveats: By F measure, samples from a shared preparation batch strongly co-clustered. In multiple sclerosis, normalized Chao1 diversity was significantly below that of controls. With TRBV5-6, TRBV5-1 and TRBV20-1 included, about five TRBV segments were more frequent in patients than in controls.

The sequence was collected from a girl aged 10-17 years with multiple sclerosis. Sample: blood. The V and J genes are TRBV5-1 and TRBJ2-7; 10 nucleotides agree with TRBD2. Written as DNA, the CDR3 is TGCGCCAGCAGCTTGGAGGCAGCGGGAGGGCAAGAGCAGTACTTC. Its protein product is CASSLEAAGGQEQYF.